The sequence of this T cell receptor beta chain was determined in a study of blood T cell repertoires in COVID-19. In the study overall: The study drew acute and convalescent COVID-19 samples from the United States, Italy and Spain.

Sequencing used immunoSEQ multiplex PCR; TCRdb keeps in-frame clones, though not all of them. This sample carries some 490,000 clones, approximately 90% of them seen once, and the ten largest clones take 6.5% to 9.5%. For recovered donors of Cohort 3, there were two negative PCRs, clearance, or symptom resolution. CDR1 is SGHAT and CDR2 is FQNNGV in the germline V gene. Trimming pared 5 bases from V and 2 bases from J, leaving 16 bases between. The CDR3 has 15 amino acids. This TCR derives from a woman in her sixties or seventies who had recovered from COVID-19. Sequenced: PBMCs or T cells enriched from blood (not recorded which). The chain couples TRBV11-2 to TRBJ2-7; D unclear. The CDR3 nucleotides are TGTGCCAGCAGCCGAGGAAGGCCCTCCACCTACGAGCAGTACTTC. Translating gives CASSRGRPSTYEQYF. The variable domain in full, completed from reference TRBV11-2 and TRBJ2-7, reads EAGVAQSPRYKIIEKRQSVAFWCNPISGHATLYWYQQILGQGPKLLIQFQNNGVVDDSQLPKDRFSAERLKGVDSTLKIQPAKLEDSAVYLCASSRGRPSTYEQYFGPGTRLTVT.